This passage covers 15 T cell receptor beta chains from one sample sequenced in a study of T cells after posttransplantation cyclophosphamide listed by TCRdb under 2016. Library method: the immunoSEQ multiplex PCR assay. The table comes from immuneACCESS by way of TCRdb, which keeps in-frame sequences with V and J called. Part of the clones is missing from these tables; in studies checked, under half for an unresolved V gene and the rest for unknown reasons. The sample table lists 45,000 to 60,000 clones, around nine tenths of them with a count of one. The ten largest clonotypes hold less than 3.5% of the sample. The sequenced sample consisted of PBMCs. The receptor source for this set is a woman between 45 and 60 years old in good health and a related stem cell transplant donor.

The chain couples TRBV6-4 to TRBJ2-1; D is unclear. This CDR3 has 12 residues. Trimming stripped 2 bases from V and 6 bases from J, with 5 bases between. CDR1 and CDR2 from the germline V gene are MRHNA and SNTAGT. CDR3 bases: TGTGCCAGCAGTGACCCTCCCAATGAGCAGTTCTTC. It is translated as CASSDPPNEQFF.

The gene calls are TRBV19 and TRBJ1-4; TRBD1 agrees at 7 bases. V lost 7 bases to trimming and J lost 4 bases; unmatched junction nucleotides: 18. The CDR3 consists of 18 residues. Germline V gives CDR1 LNHDA, CDR2 SQIVND (reference sequence). CDR3 nucleotides: TGTGCCAGTAACCCCGGGATATCGACCGGGACAGATAATGAAAAACTGTTTTTT. Translation gives CASNPGISTGTDNEKLFF.

The V call is TRBV5-4, the J call TRBJ1-1; D is possibly TRBD1 (5 bases). The V end lost 4 bases, the J end lost 1 base, and 11 bases lay between the germline ends. Germline CDR1 and CDR2: SGHNT and YYREEE (reference sequence). The CDR3 has 14 residues. The CDR3 here is CASSPDRWNTEAFF. CDR3 DNA sequence: TGTGCCAGCAGCCCCGACAGATGGAACACTGAAGCTTTCTTT.

V and J are TRBV5-4 and TRBJ1-2; 9 nucleotides agree with TRBD1. The CDR3 loop spans 14 amino acids. With 4 bases clipped from V and 2 bases from J, the junction kept 3 bases outside the gene matches. From germline, CDR1 is SGHNT and CDR2 YYREEE (reference sequence). The CDR3 region is CASSRGQGNYGYTF. The CDR3 DNA is TGTGCCAGCAGCAGGGGACAGGGAAACTATGGCTACACCTTC.

This chain connects TRBV7-6 to TRBJ2-5; 10 bases map to TRBD2. Germline CDR1 SGHVS, CDR2 FNYEAQ. V lost 5 bases and J lost 1; bases outside the gene matches: 10. This CDR3 is built from 17 residues. CDR3 DNA sequence: TGTGCCAGCAGCCCACACCGACTAGCGGGCAGCCAAGAGACCCAGTACTTC. As protein: CASSPHRLAGSQETQYF. Full variable domain (outside the CDR3, taken from reference TRBV7-6 and TRBJ2-5): GAGVSQSPRYKVTKRGQDVALRCDPISGHVSLYWYRQALGQGPEFLTYFNYEAQQDKSGLPNDRFSAERPEGSISTLTIQRTEQRDSAMYRCASSPHRLAGSQETQYFGPGTRLLVL.

The count of this clone is one. The chain joins TRBV6-5 to TRBJ1-1; 7 nucleotides align to TRBD1. J was trimmed by 1 base and V by 6 bases; bases with no gene match: 2. Germline V CDR1 and CDR2: MNHEY, SVGAGI. The length of the CDR3 is 13 residues. CDR3 region: CASRGTANTEAFF. CDR3 in DNA: TGTGCCAGCAGGGGGACAGCGAACACTGAAGCTTTCTTT.

The J gene is TRBJ2-7, the V gene TRBV5-6; 7 nucleotides match TRBD1. Germline V CDR1 and CDR2: SGHDT, YYEEEE. The CDR3 has 13 amino acids. Germline trimming cut 4 bases from V and 3 bases from J; bases unmatched to any gene: 4. CDR3 loop: CASSVGQVYEQYF. Written as DNA, the CDR3 is TGTGCCAGCAGCGTAGGACAGGTCTACGAGCAGTACTTC.

The chain recombines TRBV30 with TRBJ1-1; D is ambiguous. This CDR3 has 16 amino acids. Trimming pared 2 bases from V and 7 bases from J, leaving 23 bases between. Germline V CDR1 and CDR2: GTSNPN, SVGIG (reference sequence). In DNA form, the CDR3 reads TGTGCCTGGAGTAAAGGCGCAGGTATTTTGACAATTGAAGCTTTCTTT. Residues: CAWSKGAGILTIEAFF. The variable domain in full, with the rest retrieved from reference TRBV30 and TRBJ1-1, is SQTIHQWPATLVQPVGSPLSLECTVEGTSNPNLYWYRQAAGRGLQLLFYSVGIGQISSEVPQNLSASRPQDRQFILSSKKLLLSDSGFYLCAWSKGAGILTIEAFFGQGTRLTVV.

This clone has a handful of counts. The V call is TRBV28, the J call TRBJ1-4; D is uncertain. This CDR3 region has 13 residues. The germline V and J ends were trimmed by 2 bases and 4 bases, with 5 bases remaining between them. CDR1 and CDR2 from the germline V gene are MDHEN and SYDVKM. CDR3 sequence: CASSLGSNEKLFF. CDR3 coding DNA: TGTGCCAGCAGTTTAGGGAGTAATGAAAAACTGTTTTTT.

This chain connects TRBV18 to TRBJ2-1, with 9 nucleotides matching TRBD1. CDR3 length equals 15 residues. The junction had 7 bases not matched to a gene; V was cut back by 3 bases and J by 7 bases. CDR1 and CDR2 (germline): KGHSH, LQKENI. The CDR3 DNA follows: TGTGCCAGCTCACCGTCCGGGACAGGGTTGAATGAGCAGTTCTTC. This codes for CASSPSGTGLNEQFF.

The J gene is TRBJ1-1, the V gene TRBV4-1, with D perhaps TRBD1 (5 bases). The CDR3 consists of 14 residues. V was shortened by 6 bases and J by 1 base, with 12 bases between the two germline ends. The germline gives CDR1 MGHRA, CDR2 YSYEKL. The CDR3 reads CASRLPGGNTEAFF. In nucleotides, the CDR3 is TGCGCCAGCAGATTGCCCGGGGGGAACACTGAAGCTTTCTTT.

The chain employs TRBV2 and TRBJ1-5, with D possibly TRBD1 on 5 matching bases. CDR3 length equals 15 residues. The V end was cut by 1 base, the J end by 2 bases, with 9 bases between. From germline, CDR1 is SNHLY and CDR2 FYNNEI. DNA of the CDR3: TGTGCCAGCAGTGAAGTTACGGGGGGCAATCAGCCCCAGCATTTT. Its protein is CASSEVTGGNQPQHF. Based on the CDR3 plus reference TRBV2 and TRBJ1-5, the full variable domain is EPEVTQTPSHQVTQMGQEVILRCVPISNHLYFYWYRQILGQKVEFLVSFYNNEISEKSEIFDDQFSVERPDGSNFTLKIRSTKLEDSAMYFCASSEVTGGNQPQHFGDGTRLSIL.

The rearrangement uses TRBV5-6 and TRBJ1-4, with TRBD1 matching 7 bases. The CDR3 loop spans 16 amino acids. Germline loops: CDR1 SGHDT, CDR2 YYEEEE. Trimming cost V 3 bases and J 5 bases; bases outside gene matches: 10. Here the CDR3 DNA reads TGTGCCAGCAGCTCGTATAAAGGGACAGAGAATGAAAAACTGTTTTTT. Protein sequence: CASSSYKGTENEKLFF.

The J gene is TRBJ1-6, the V gene TRBV28; D ambiguous. The CDR3 totals 10 residues. CDR1 and CDR2 from the germline V gene are MDHEN and SYDVKM. V was cut by 8 bases and J by 14 bases, with 10 bases left in between. CDR3 sequence reads: CASRSLSLHF. In DNA form, the CDR3 reads TGTGCCAGCCGGTCCCTATCCCTCCACTTT.

The rearrangement joins TRBV5-1 to TRBJ2-1; TRBD2 agrees at 8 bases. V lost 0 bases to trimming and J lost 8 bases; unmatched junction nucleotides: 7. In germline, CDR1 is SGHRS, CDR2 YFSETQ. The CDR3 consists of 15 residues. CDR3 nucleotide sequence: TGCGCCAGCAGCTTGGCCAACGGGGGGGCGTATGAGCAGTTCTTC. Translating it yields CASSLANGGAYEQFF.